A single sample is the source of the 15 T cell receptor beta chains below, sequenced in a study of beta chain features in type 1 diabetes. Study-level points and caveats: All four CD4+ subsets from Type 1 diabetes patients carried moderately but significantly shorter TCRB CDR3s.

Antigens for these TCRs are unknown. Reverse transcription of all isolated RNA meant that expressed TCRB transcripts were sequenced. The assay was immunoSEQ multiplex PCR, and TCRdb's table has in-frame clones only and misses some. The sample shows about 360,000 clones, 10% to 15% of them seen only once. Input material: naive CD4+ T cells from blood. The receptor source for this set is a woman between 18 and 30 years old with type 1 diabetes.

The gene calls are TRBV5-1 and TRBJ2-7; TRBD2 matches at 11 bases. The germline CDR1 and CDR2 sequences are SGHRS and YFSETQ. Losses at the gene ends were 2 bases for V and 1 base for J; bases not matched to a gene: 2. The CDR3 contains 15 residues. The CDR3 DNA reads TGCGCCAGCAGCTTACTAGCGGGGGAGTCCTACGAGCAGTACTTC. Its translation is CASSLLAGESYEQYF. Supplemented by reference TRBV5-1 and TRBJ2-7, the full variable domain reads KAGVTQTPRYLIKTRGQQVTLSCSPISGHRSVSWYQQTPGQGLQFLFEYFSETQRNKGNFPGRFSGRQFSNSRSEMNVSTLELGDSALYLCASSLLAGESYEQYFGPGTRLTVT.

J is TRBJ2-3 and V is TRBV27; D might be TRBD2 (5 bases). The CDR3 contains 15 residues. The V and J ends lost 3 bases and 4 bases respectively, with 14 bases between them. Germline loops: CDR1 MNHEY, CDR2 SMNVEV (reference sequence). CDR3 DNA sequence: TGTGCCAGCAGTTTGCGAGGGATTGGGGCAGATACGCAGTATTTT. Translated, it gives CASSLRGIGADTQYF.

The chain employs TRBV30 and TRBJ2-2, with 11 positions matching TRBD2. Germline V lookup: CDR1 GTSNPN, CDR2 SVGIG (reference sequence). This CDR3 has 14 amino acids. Trimming cost V 3 bases and J 6 bases; bases outside gene matches: 3. The CDR3 DNA is TGTGCCTGGAGACTAGCGGGAGTCCCCGGGGAGCTGTTTTTT. Protein: CAWRLAGVPGELFF.

This clone has more than one count but fewer than ten. The gene calls are TRBV5-1 and TRBJ2-7; 8 bases fit TRBD2. J lost 7 bases, V lost 4 bases, and 10 bases had no gene match. Germline CDR1 reads SGHRS; CDR2 reads YFSETQ. The CDR3 spans 14 residues. The CDR3, as DNA: TGCGCCAGCAGCGGCGTCGTCGGCGGGGGGGAGCAGTACTTC. Translating it yields CASSGVVGGGEQYF.

This clone was observed a handful of times. The V call is TRBV5-1, the J call TRBJ1-1; TRBD1 might be the D (6 bases). The CDR3 runs 13 residues. V dropped 4 bases and J dropped 5 bases, with 12 bases sitting between them. Germline V gene data show CDR1 as SGHRS and CDR2 as YFSETQ. The CDR3 protein is CASSARGGTEAFF. The CDR3 coding sequence is TGCGCCAGCAGCGCCAGGGGTGGTACTGAAGCTTTCTTT.

This chain connects TRBV5-1 to TRBJ1-1, with a weak D call TRBD1 (5 bases). The length of the CDR3 is 14 residues. V was shortened by 0 bases and J by 1 base, with 7 bases between the two germline ends. Germline assignment: CDR1 SGHRS and CDR2 YFSETQ. The CDR3 DNA follows: TGCGCCAGCAGCTTGGTGGGGCAGAACACTGAAGCTTTCTTT. Its protein product is CASSLVGQNTEAFF.

The genes are TRBV2 and TRBJ2-3, with 7 bases lining up with TRBD2. Germline V lookup: CDR1 SNHLY, CDR2 FYNNEI. The CDR3 is 14 amino acids. The trim removed 8 bases at V and 0 bases at J, leaving 5 bases unmatched. The DNA for the CDR3 is TGTGCCAGCGGGAGGGTCACTAGCACAGATACGCAGTATTTT. It encodes CASGRVTSTDTQYF.

This clone was counted a few times. The chain joins TRBV29-1 to TRBJ2-3; weak D call: TRBD2 (6 bases). The CDR3 loop spans 13 amino acids. CDR1 is SQVTM and CDR2 is ANQGSEA in the germline V gene. The V and J ends lost 5 bases and 2 bases respectively, with 11 bases between them. The CDR3 is CSVRRGLTDTQYF. The CDR3 DNA sequence: TGCAGCGTTCGGCGGGGCCTCACAGATACGCAGTATTTT.

The chain has TRBV30 and TRBJ2-1, with TRBD1 matching 8 bases. This CDR3 is 14 amino acids long. Germline trimming cut 1 base from V and 4 bases from J; bases unmatched to any gene: 3. Germline V CDR1 and CDR2: GTSNPN, SVGIG (reference sequence). The CDR3 nucleotides are TGTGCCTGGAGTGCTGGACAGGGTTACAATGAGCAGTTCTTC. This sequence encodes CAWSAGQGYNEQFF.

The chain combines TRBV5-4 with TRBJ2-7; D not resolved. The CDR3 has 11 amino acids. The germline CDR1 and CDR2 sequences are SGHNT and YYREEE (reference sequence). V was cut by 6 bases and J by 5 bases, with 9 bases left in between. The CDR3 here is CASTGPNEQYF. CDR3 DNA: TGTGCCAGCACGGGTCCAAACGAGCAGTACTTC.

The chain uses TRBV7-2 and TRBJ2-1; a weak D match, TRBD2 (5 bases). The CDR3 extends over 17 amino acids. Germline assignment: CDR1 SGHTA and CDR2 FQGNSA. Trimming removed 5 bases at V and 6 bases at J, with 23 bases between. CDR3 residues: CASSGSHRGIGVNEQFF. The CDR3 nucleotides are TGTGCCAGCAGCGGAAGTCATCGGGGAATAGGTGTCAATGAGCAGTTCTTC.

The chain recombines TRBV28 with TRBJ2-5, with 8 bases that match TRBD2. The CDR3 runs to 15 residues. Germline V gives CDR1 MDHEN, CDR2 SYDVKM. The J segment lost 2 bases and the V segment lost 5 bases, leaving 7 bases of the junction unmatched. The CDR3 loop is CASSRSGGGQETQYF. DNA for the CDR3: TGTGCCAGCAGTCGCTCGGGGGGGGGACAAGAGACCCAGTACTTC.

The chain employs TRBV14 and TRBJ2-7, with D hard to call. The germline V gene encodes CDR1 SGHDN and CDR2 FVKESK. This CDR3 is built from 12 residues. V was pared by 6 bases and J by 1 base, with 7 bases between. The CDR3 here is CASRHGSYEQYF. In DNA, the CDR3 is TGTGCCAGCAGGCACGGGTCCTACGAGCAGTACTTC. Filled out from reference TRBV14 and TRBJ2-7, the complete variable domain reads EAGVTQFPSHSVIEKGQTVTLRCDPISGHDNLYWYRRVMGKEIKFLLHFVKESKQDESGMPNNRFLAERTGGTYSTLKVQPAELEDSGVYFCASRHGSYEQYFGPGTRLTVT.

This clone was observed a few times. The rearrangement uses TRBV2 and TRBJ1-2; no clear D gene. V lost 7 bases to trimming and J lost 8 bases, with 11 bases between them. The CDR3 extends over 11 amino acids. The germline gives CDR1 SNHLY, CDR2 FYNNEI. CDR3 loop: CASTGGDGYTF. CDR3 DNA sequence: TGTGCCAGCACCGGCGGAGACGGCTACACCTTC.

This clone has just a few counts. V and J are TRBV7-2 and TRBJ1-5; D is ambiguous. Trimming took off 2 bases at V and 4 bases at J, with 6 bases between the two ends. The CDR3 length is 13 residues. CDR1 SGHTA and CDR2 FQGNSA come from the germline V gene. CDR3 in DNA: TGTGCCAGCAGCTTATGGGAGAATCAGCCCCAGCATTTT. Residues: CASSLWENQPQHF.